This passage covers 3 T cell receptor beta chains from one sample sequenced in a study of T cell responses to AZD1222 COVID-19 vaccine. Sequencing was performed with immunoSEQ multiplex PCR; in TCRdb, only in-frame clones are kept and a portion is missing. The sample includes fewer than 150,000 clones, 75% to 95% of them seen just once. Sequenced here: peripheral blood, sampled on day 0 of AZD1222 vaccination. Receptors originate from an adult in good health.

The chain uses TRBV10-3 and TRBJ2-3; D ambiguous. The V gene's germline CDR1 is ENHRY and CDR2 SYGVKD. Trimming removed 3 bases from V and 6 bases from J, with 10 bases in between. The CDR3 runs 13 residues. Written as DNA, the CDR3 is TGTGCCATCAGTGATAGGGTGGAGGATACGCAGTATTTT. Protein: CAISDRVEDTQYF.

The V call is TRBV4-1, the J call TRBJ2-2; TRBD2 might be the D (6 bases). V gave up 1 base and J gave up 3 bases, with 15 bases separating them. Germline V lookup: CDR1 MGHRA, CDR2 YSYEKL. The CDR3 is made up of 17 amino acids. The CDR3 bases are TGCGCCAGCAGCCAAGTAAAGGCGGGACTGCACACCGGGGAGCTGTTTTTT. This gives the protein CASSQVKAGLHTGELFF.

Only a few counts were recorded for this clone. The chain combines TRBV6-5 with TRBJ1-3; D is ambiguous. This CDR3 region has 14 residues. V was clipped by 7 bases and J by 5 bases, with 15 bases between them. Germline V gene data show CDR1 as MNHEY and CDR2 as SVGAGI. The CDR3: CASKATSTRNTIYF. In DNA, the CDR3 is TGTGCCAGCAAGGCGACCTCAACTAGAAACACCATATATTTT.